Listed here is a single T cell receptor (beta chain). These data originate in a study of blood T cell repertoires in COVID-19. Overall study context: Sites across the United States, Italy and Spain contributed samples from acute and convalescent COVID-19.

Measured with immunoSEQ multiplex PCR; TCRdb has only the in-frame clones, and not every one. Of approximately 170,000 clones listed, approximately 82% are singletons. V lost 3 bases to trimming and J lost 4 bases; unmatched junction nucleotides: 4. Germline lookup yields CDR1 SGDLS and CDR2 YYNGEE. The CDR3 is 14 residues long. This chain links TRBV9 with TRBJ1-2; 9 bases align to TRBD1. The sequence was collected from a woman between 65 and 79 years old who had recovered from COVID-19. Sequencing was carried out using peripheral blood. DNA for the CDR3: TGTGCCAGCAGCGAGGGACAGGGCGGCTATGGCTACACCTTC. Encoded protein: CASSEGQGGYGYTF.